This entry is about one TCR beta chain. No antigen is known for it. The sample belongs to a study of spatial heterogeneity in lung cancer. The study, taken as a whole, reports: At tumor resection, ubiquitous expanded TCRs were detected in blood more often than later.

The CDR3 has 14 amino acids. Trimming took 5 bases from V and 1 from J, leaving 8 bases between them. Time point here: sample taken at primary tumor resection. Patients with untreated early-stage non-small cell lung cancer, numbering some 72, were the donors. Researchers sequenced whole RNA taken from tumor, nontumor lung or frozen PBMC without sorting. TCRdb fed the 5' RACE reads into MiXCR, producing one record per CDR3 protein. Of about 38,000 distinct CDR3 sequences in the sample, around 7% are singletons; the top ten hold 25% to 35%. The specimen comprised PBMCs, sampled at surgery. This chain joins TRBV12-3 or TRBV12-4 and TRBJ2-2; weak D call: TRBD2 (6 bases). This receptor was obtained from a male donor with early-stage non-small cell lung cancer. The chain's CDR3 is CASSQAGNTGELFF. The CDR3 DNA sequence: TGTGCCAGCAGTCAAGCGGGGAACACCGGGGAGCTGTTTTTT.